A selection of T cell receptor beta chains follows, all from one sample in a study of CD4 T cells in relation to SARS-CoV-2 and coronaviruses. TCRdb's table, derived via immunoSEQ multiplex PCR, lists solely in-frame clones and lacks some. The sample carries about 55,000 clones, roughly 90% recorded once. Sequenced input: memory CD4+ T cells from PBMCs. The receptors here all came from a human donor in good health. Both conserved end residues are part of each CDR3. The order of the fields is V gene, D gene, J gene, clone size, CDR3 protein, CDR3 DNA. The D gene is left open where the match is weak. Only part of the rows carry a size: once, few, many, or a class if the clone is expanded.

V gene: TRBV7-2; D gene: .; J gene: TRBJ2-6; clone size: .; CDR3 protein: CASRPNSSGANVLTF; CDR3 DNA: TGTGCCAGCAGACCCAATAGCTCTGGGGCCAACGTCCTGACTTTC
V gene: TRBV4-1; D gene: .; J gene: TRBJ1-6; clone size: once; CDR3 protein: CASRPKSTGEDSPLHF; CDR3 DNA: TGCGCCAGCAGACCCAAAAGTACTGGGGAGGATTCACCCCTCCACTTT
V gene: TRBV15; D gene: .; J gene: TRBJ2-7; clone size: .; CDR3 protein: CATSRDQWLSYEQYF; CDR3 DNA: TGTGCCACCAGCAGAGATCAGTGGCTCTCCTACGAGCAGTACTTC
V gene: TRBV7-8; D gene: .; J gene: TRBJ1-4; clone size: .; CDR3 protein: CASSLGGGNEKLFF; CDR3 DNA: TGTGCCAGCAGCTTGGGGGGGGGAAATGAAAAACTGTTTTTT
V gene: TRBV7-9; D gene: .; J gene: TRBJ2-5; clone size: .; CDR3 protein: CASSLGRLETQYF; CDR3 DNA: TGTGCCAGCAGCTTAGGGAGGCTAGAGACCCAGTACTTC
V gene: TRBV5-1; D gene: TRBD2; J gene: TRBJ2-1; clone size: .; CDR3 protein: CASSLSGTSGVSSYNEQFF; CDR3 DNA: TGCGCCAGCAGCTTGTCCGGGACTAGCGGGGTCAGCTCCTACAATGAGCAGTTCTTC
V gene: TRBV5-1; D gene: .; J gene: TRBJ1-5; clone size: .; CDR3 protein: CASSYCRCPQHF; CDR3 DNA: TGCGCCAGCAGCTATTGTCGTTGCCCCCAGCATTTT
V gene: TRBV7-9; D gene: .; J gene: TRBJ1-1; clone size: .; CDR3 protein: CASSLEGGMNTEAFF; CDR3 DNA: TGTGCCAGCAGCTTAGAAGGGGGAATGAACACTGAAGCTTTCTTT
V gene: TRBV6-5; D gene: .; J gene: TRBJ1-2; clone size: .; CDR3 protein: CASKSGVGYTF; CDR3 DNA: TGTGCCAGCAAGTCGGGGGTTGGCTACACCTTC
V gene: TRBV5-4; D gene: TRBD1; J gene: TRBJ2-6; clone size: .; CDR3 protein: CASSSSAGTGHPSGANVLTF; CDR3 DNA: TGTGCCAGCAGCTCTTCAGCGGGGACAGGGCATCCTTCTGGGGCCAACGTCCTGACTTTC
V gene: TRBV7-3; D gene: .; J gene: TRBJ2-5; clone size: .; CDR3 protein: CASSLSQEETQYF; CDR3 DNA: TGTGCCAGCAGCTTAAGTCAGGAGGAGACCCAGTACTTC
V gene: TRBV18; D gene: TRBD1; J gene: TRBJ2-5; clone size: once; CDR3 protein: CASSQGQGLETQYF; CDR3 DNA: TGTGCCAGCTCACAGGGACAGGGGCTGGAGACCCAGTACTTC
V gene: TRBV4-2; D gene: TRBD1; J gene: TRBJ1-1; clone size: .; CDR3 protein: CASSQDGRGRMDTEAFF; CDR3 DNA: TGTGCCAGCAGCCAAGACGGGAGGGGGCGGATGGACACTGAAGCTTTCTTT
V gene: TRBV7-9; D gene: .; J gene: TRBJ1-3; clone size: .; CDR3 protein: CASSRQSGVTGNTIYF; CDR3 DNA: TGTGCCAGCAGCCGTCAGTCAGGGGTAACTGGAAACACCATATATTTT
V gene: TRBV6-5; D gene: .; J gene: TRBJ2-2; clone size: .; CDR3 protein: CASSPDRPGELFF; CDR3 DNA: TGTGCCAGCAGTCCCGACAGGCCCGGGGAGCTGTTTTTT
V gene: TRBV30; D gene: .; J gene: TRBJ1-2; clone size: few; CDR3 protein: CAWRSGGASNYGYTF; CDR3 DNA: TGTGCCTGGAGAAGCGGGGGCGCGTCTAACTATGGCTACACCTTC
V gene: TRBV14; D gene: .; J gene: TRBJ2-6; clone size: .; CDR3 protein: CASSQMWSTGSGANVLTF; CDR3 DNA: TGTGCCAGCAGCCAGATGTGGAGTACAGGGTCTGGGGCCAACGTCCTGACTTTC
V gene: TRBV6-6; D gene: TRBD1; J gene: TRBJ1-3; clone size: .; CDR3 protein: CASSRDIRGGSGNTIYF; CDR3 DNA: TGTGCCAGCAGTCGAGACATCAGGGGGGGGTCTGGAAACACCATATATTTT
V gene: TRBV18; D gene: .; J gene: TRBJ1-4; clone size: .; CDR3 protein: CASSPFTPRVATNEKLFF; CDR3 DNA: TGTGCCAGCTCACCATTCACACCACGGGTTGCAACTAATGAAAAACTGTTTTTT
V gene: TRBV25-1; D gene: TRBD1; J gene: TRBJ2-7; clone size: .; CDR3 protein: CASSSMGQGGYEQYF; CDR3 DNA: TGTGCCAGCAGTTCTATGGGACAGGGGGGGTACGAGCAGTACTTC
V gene: TRBV7-9; D gene: TRBD1; J gene: TRBJ1-4; clone size: few; CDR3 protein: CASSSGQGNNEKLFF; CDR3 DNA: TGTGCCAGCAGCTCAGGACAGGGAAATAATGAAAAACTGTTTTTT
V gene: TRBV6-5; D gene: TRBD1; J gene: TRBJ1-5; clone size: .; CDR3 protein: CASTPDRSSNQPQHF; CDR3 DNA: TGTGCCAGCACCCCGGACAGGAGTAGCAATCAGCCCCAGCATTTT